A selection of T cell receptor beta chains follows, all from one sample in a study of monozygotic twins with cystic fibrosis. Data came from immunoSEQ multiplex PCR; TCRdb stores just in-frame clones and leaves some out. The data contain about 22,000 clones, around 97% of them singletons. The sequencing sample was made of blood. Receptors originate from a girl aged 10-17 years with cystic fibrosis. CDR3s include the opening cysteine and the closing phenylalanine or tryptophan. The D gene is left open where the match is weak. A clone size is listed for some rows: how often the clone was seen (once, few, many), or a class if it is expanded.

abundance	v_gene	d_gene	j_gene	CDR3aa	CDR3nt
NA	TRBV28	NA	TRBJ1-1	CASSLRTEAFF	TGTGCCAGCAGTTTGCGTACTGAAGCTTTCTTT
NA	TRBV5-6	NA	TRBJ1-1	CASSPGWRMNTEAFF	TGTGCCAGCAGCCCTGGATGGAGGATGAACACTGAAGCTTTCTTT
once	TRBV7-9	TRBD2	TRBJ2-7	CASSLEAGGPKKQYF	TGTGCCAGCAGCTTAGAAGCGGGGGGGCCGAAGAAGCAGTACTTC
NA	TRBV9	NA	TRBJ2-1	CASSVLGGLTHNEQFF	TGTGCCAGCAGCGTATTAGGGGGACTCACCCACAATGAGCAGTTCTTC
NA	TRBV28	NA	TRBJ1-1	CASSPASLGEEAFF	TGTGCCAGCAGTCCCGCTAGTCTGGGCGAGGAAGCTTTCTTT
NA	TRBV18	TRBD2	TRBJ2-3	CASSPREFPPDTQYF	TGTGCCAGCTCACCGCGGGAGTTCCCTCCAGATACGCAGTATTTT
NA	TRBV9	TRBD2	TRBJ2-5	CASSVGSGSDQETQYF	TGTGCCAGCAGCGTAGGTAGCGGGAGTGATCAAGAGACCCAGTACTTC
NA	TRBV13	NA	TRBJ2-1	CASSLYGGTSYNEQFF	TGTGCCAGCAGCCTCTACGGCGGGACGTCCTACAATGAGCAGTTCTTC
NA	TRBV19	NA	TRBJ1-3	CASSPGRLTFGNTIYF	TGTGCCAGTAGTCCGGGGCGGCTGACTTTTGGAAACACCATATATTTT
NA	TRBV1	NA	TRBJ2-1	CTSSHCSRSNEQFF	TGCACCAGCAGCCATTGTAGCCGGAGCAATGAGCAGTTCTTC
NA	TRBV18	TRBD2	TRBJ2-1	CASSKLAAGGPPNEQFF	TGTGCCAGCTCAAAGCTAGCTGCGGGAGGTCCCCCCAATGAGCAGTTCTTC
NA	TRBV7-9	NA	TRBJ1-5	CASSPYTNNQPQHF	TGTGCCAGCAGCCCTTATACCAACAATCAGCCCCAGCATTTT
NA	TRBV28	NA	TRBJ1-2	CASSLVQGAYGYTF	TGTGCCAGCAGTTTGGTACAGGGCGCCTATGGCTACACCTTC
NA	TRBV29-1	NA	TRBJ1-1	CSVGANTEAFF	TGCAGCGTTGGAGCGAACACTGAAGCTTTCTTT
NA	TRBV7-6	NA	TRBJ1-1	CASSSTEQGKAFF	TGTGCCAGCAGCTCCACTGAACAGGGTAAAGCTTTCTTT
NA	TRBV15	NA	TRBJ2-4	CATSRDVATLAKNIQYF	TGTGCCACCAGCAGAGATGTTGCTACACTAGCCAAAAACATTCAGTACTTC
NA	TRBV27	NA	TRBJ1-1	CASSGPPLRGALSYTEAFF	TGTGCCAGCAGTGGTCCTCCCTTGCGGGGGGCCCTCAGTTACACTGAAGCTTTCTTT
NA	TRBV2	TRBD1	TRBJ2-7	CASSELDRGYYEQYF	TGTGCCAGCAGTGAACTGGACAGGGGTTACTACGAGCAGTACTTC
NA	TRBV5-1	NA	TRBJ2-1	CASSLREVLQWEQFF	TGCGCCAGCAGCTTGCGCGAAGTCCTACAATGGGAGCAGTTCTTC
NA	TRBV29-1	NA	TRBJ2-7	CSVAPRMGRDTYEQYF	TGCAGCGTTGCCCCAAGGATGGGCAGGGATACCTACGAGCAGTACTTC
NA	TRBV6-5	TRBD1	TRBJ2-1	CASTTPRQGNNEQFF	TGTGCCAGCACCACACCAAGACAGGGCAACAATGAGCAGTTCTTC
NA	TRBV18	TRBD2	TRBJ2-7	CASSPPIGAGVGHEQYF	TGTGCCAGCTCACCACCGATCGGGGCGGGAGTTGGGCACGAGCAGTACTTC
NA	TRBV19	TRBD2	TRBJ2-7	CASSIGEGYEQYF	TGTGCCAGTAGTATAGGGGAGGGCTACGAGCAGTACTTC
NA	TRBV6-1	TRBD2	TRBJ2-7	CASSEGPGLQQYF	TGTGCCAGCAGTGAGGGCCCGGGACTACAGCAGTACTTC
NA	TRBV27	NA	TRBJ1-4	CASSLSTVAGFGEKLFF	TGTGCCAGCAGTTTATCCACAGTGGCGGGTTTTGGTGAAAAACTGTTTTTT
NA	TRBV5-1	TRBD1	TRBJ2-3	CASSQDRRQGVTDTQYF	TGCGCCAGCAGCCAAGATCGCAGACAGGGAGTCACAGATACGCAGTATTTT
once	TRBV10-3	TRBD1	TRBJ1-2	CAISATGERYGYTF	TGTGCCATCAGTGCTACAGGGGAGCGGTATGGCTACACCTTC
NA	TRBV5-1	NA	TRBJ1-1	CASSWIGDIYTEAFF	TGCGCCAGCAGCTGGATAGGGGACATATACACTGAAGCTTTCTTT
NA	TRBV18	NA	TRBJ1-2	CASSPLAAGQAHYGYTF	TGTGCCAGCTCACCACTTGCCGCGGGTCAGGCTCACTATGGCTACACCTTC
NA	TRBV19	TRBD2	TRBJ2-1	CASSLRTSGRSNEQFF	TGTGCCAGTAGTCTCCGGACTAGCGGGAGGTCGAATGAGCAGTTCTTC